This is a list of T cell receptor beta chains from one sample in a study of blood T cell repertoires in COVID-19. Assay: immunoSEQ multiplex PCR; the TCRdb copy retains only in-frame clones and omits some. This sample has some 210,000 clones; 84% occur once, and the top ten carry roughly 5.3%. Sequenced material: peripheral blood. These receptors all stem from a woman in her 70s with active or convalescent COVID-19. Both conserved end residues are part of each CDR3. The D gene is left open where the match is weak. Only part of the rows carry a size: once, few, many, or a class if the clone is expanded.

CASRRGDRNTEAFF	TGTGCCAGCAGGAGGGGGGACAGGAACACTGAAGCTTTCTTT	14	few	TRBV6-5	TRBD1	TRBJ1-1
CASSPGQGYGYGYTF	TGTGCCAGCAGCCCCGGACAGGGGTATGGCTATGGCTACACCTTC	15	-	TRBV11-1	TRBD1	TRBJ1-2
CSVARVSSGALNTGELFF	TGCAGCGTTGCCAGGGTTTCTAGCGGGGCTTTGAACACCGGGGAGCTGTTTTTT	18	-	TRBV29-1	TRBD2	TRBJ2-2
CASSYRREGYEQYF	TGTGCCAGCAGTTATCGACGGGAGGGGTACGAGCAGTACTTC	14	once	TRBV28	TRBD2	TRBJ2-7
CASSLVSATKQFF	TGCGCCAGCAGCTTGGTTTCTGCGACAAAACAGTTCTTC	13	-	TRBV5-1	-	TRBJ2-1
CASSQESLALGHQPQHF	TGCGCCAGCAGCCAAGAGTCTTTGGCGTTGGGGCATCAGCCCCAGCATTTT	17	few	TRBV4-1	-	TRBJ1-5
CASTWGQGNTEAFF	TGCGCCAGCACCTGGGGGCAGGGGAACACTGAAGCTTTCTTT	14	-	TRBV5-1	-	TRBJ1-1
CASSYTTSGRTYEQYF	TGTGCCAGCAGTTATACGACTAGCGGTAGAACCTACGAGCAGTACTTC	16	once	TRBV6-2/TRBV6-3	TRBD2	TRBJ2-7
CASSTGATYEQYF	TGTGCCAGCAGTACGGGAGCGACCTACGAGCAGTACTTC	13	-	TRBV2	-	TRBJ2-7
CASSLALSNEQFF	TGTGCCAGCAGCTTGGCACTTTCCAATGAGCAGTTCTTC	13	few	TRBV5-5	-	TRBJ2-1
CASSGLSRPSGMIGVQYF	TGTGCCAGCAGTGGGCTCTCTCGTCCTAGCGGGATGATCGGAGTGCAGTACTTC	18	-	TRBV2	TRBD2	TRBJ2-7
CASSLEVGLTYEQYF	TGTGCCAGCAGCTTGGAGGTTGGACTGACCTACGAGCAGTACTTC	15	-	TRBV5-4	-	TRBJ2-7
CASSRTFGSAANYGYTF	TGTGCCAGCAGCCGCACCTTCGGGAGCGCCGCTAACTATGGCTACACCTTC	17	-	TRBV7-9	-	TRBJ1-2
CASSLTGGNQPQHF	TGTGCCAGCAGTTTAACAGGGGGGAATCAGCCCCAGCATTTT	14	-	TRBV27	TRBD1	TRBJ1-5
CASSLTAHEQFF	TGTGCCAGCAGCTTGACAGCCCACGAGCAGTTCTTC	12	-	TRBV7-9	-	TRBJ2-1
CASSPTLRTSGRGREQYF	TGTGCCAGCAGCCCGACCCTACGGACTAGCGGGAGGGGGCGCGAGCAGTACTTC	18	-	TRBV7-8	TRBD2	TRBJ2-7
CASSADDYNQPQHF	TGTGCCAGCAGTGCAGATGATTACAATCAGCCCCAGCATTTT	14	-	TRBV2	-	TRBJ1-5
CASSPKNRVYGYTF	TGTGCCAGCAGTCCCAAAAACAGGGTTTATGGCTACACCTTC	14	-	TRBV28	-	TRBJ1-2
CASSSDPGLAGIQYF	TGTGCCAGCAGTTCCGACCCGGGACTAGCCGGCATTCAGTACTTC	15	-	TRBV6-2/TRBV6-3	TRBD2	TRBJ2-4
CASTRGGVSDQPQHF	TGTGCCAGCACCAGGGGAGGGGTGTCCGATCAGCCCCAGCATTTT	15	-	TRBV28	-	TRBJ1-5
CASSLQGAEAFF	TGCGCCAGCAGCTTACAGGGGGCTGAAGCTTTCTTT	12	-	TRBV5-1	TRBD1	TRBJ1-1
CASSQGDLGRGYEQYF	TGCGCCAGCAGCCAAGGAGACCTTGGGAGGGGCTACGAGCAGTACTTC	16	-	TRBV4-1	TRBD2	TRBJ2-7
CASSSILAGDPSYNEQFF	TGTGCCAGCAGTTCAATACTAGCGGGAGACCCCTCCTACAATGAGCAGTTCTTC	18	-	TRBV27	TRBD2	TRBJ2-1
CASSTWTGAHEKLFF	TGTGCCAGCAGCACCTGGACAGGGGCTCACGAAAAACTGTTTTTT	15	-	TRBV5-6	TRBD1	TRBJ1-4
CASSSAAGTEAFF	TGTGCCAGCAGCTCAGCTGCCGGGACTGAAGCTTTCTTT	13	-	TRBV7-9	-	TRBJ1-1